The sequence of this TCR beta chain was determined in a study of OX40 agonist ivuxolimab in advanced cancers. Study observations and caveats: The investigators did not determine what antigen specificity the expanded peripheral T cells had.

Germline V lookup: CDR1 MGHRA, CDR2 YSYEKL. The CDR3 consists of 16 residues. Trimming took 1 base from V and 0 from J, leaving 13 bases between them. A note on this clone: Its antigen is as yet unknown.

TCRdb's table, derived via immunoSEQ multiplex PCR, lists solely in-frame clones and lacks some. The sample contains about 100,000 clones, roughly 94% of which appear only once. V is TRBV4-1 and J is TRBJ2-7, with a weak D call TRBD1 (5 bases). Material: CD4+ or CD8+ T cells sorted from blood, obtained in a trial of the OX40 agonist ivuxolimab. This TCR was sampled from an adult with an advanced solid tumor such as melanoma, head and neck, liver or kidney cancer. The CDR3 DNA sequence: TGCGCCAGCAGCCAAGGCAGGGCTTCTAGCTCCTACGAGCAGTACTTC. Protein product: CASSQGRASSSYEQYF.